Sequencing of this T cell receptor (beta chain) was carried out in a study of T-cell reconstitution after alpha-beta-depleted transplantation in children. Study findings and constraints: Expanded graft clones numbering several hundred reportedly gave rise to alpha-beta T cells about two months after transplant. Where some patients showed high TCRbeta diversity at day 60, it came from recipient T cells and thymic progenitors that had survived. T cells produced anew were the main source of T-cell counts and diversity one year after transplant.

The CDR3 contains 14 residues. With V trimmed by 6 bases and J by 13 bases, 12 bases remained unmatched. The authors prepared the TCRbeta library with unique molecular identifiers. A single record per CDR3 protein comes from TCRdb applying MiXCR to the PCR reads. The sample consists of hundreds of thousands of distinct CDR3 sequences, around 25% of them appearing once. To note about this clonotype: The target antigen is unknown.

This clonotype originated in a female patient aged 2 to 10 who had a stem cell transplant for congenital amegakaryocytic thrombocytopenia, so the T cells may come from the graft donor. V gene TRBV12-3 or TRBV12-4 combines with J gene TRBJ2-5; TRBD2 aligns across 12 bases. The sequences come from PBMCs, mostly from graft donor cells, collected 360 days after TCRalphabeta/CD19-depleted stem cell transplant. CDR3 coding DNA: TGTGCCAGCAGCCAGACTAGCGGGAGATTCTATCCGTACTTC. This sequence encodes CASSQTSGRFYPYF.